This T cell receptor (beta chain) was profiled in a study of T cells after posttransplantation cyclophosphamide. Findings and caveats of the study: Later blood repertoires were often dominated by clones from the donor CD8+ memory compartment. Recipient CMV seropositivity and CMV reactivation strongly tracked TRB clonality.

In its sample, this clone was seen many times. What it binds is not known. Here immunoSEQ multiplex PCR was the method, and the copy in TCRdb shows in-frame clones only, minus some. The repertoire shows fewer than 40,000 clones, none seen only once; the top ten take about 5%. The specimen was PBMCs. The source is a woman aged 45-60 years in good health and a related stem cell transplant donor.

The chain's CDR3 is CASSPQRGGPYEQYF. The CDR3 DNA reads TGTGCCAGCAGCCCCCAAAGGGGAGGGCCCTACGAGCAGTACTTC. The rearrangement joins TRBV28 to TRBJ2-7; 7 nucleotides agree with TRBD2. The CDR3 extends over 15 amino acids. Losses at the gene ends were 6 bases for V and 2 bases for J; bases not matched to a gene: 10. The V gene's germline CDR1 is MDHEN and CDR2 SYDVKM. Drawing the rest from reference TRBV28 and TRBJ2-7, the complete variable domain is DVKVTQSSRYLVKRTGEKVFLECVQDMDHENMFWYRQDPGLGLRLIYFSYDVKMKEKGDIPEGYSVSREKKERFSLILESASTNQTSMYLCASSPQRGGPYEQYFGPGTRLTVT.